The source of this TCR beta chain is a study of siplizumab effects on memory and regulatory T cells. Germline V CDR1 and CDR2: LNHDA, SQIVND (reference sequence). The V end lost 5 bases, the J end lost 4 bases, and 8 bases lay between the germline ends. The CDR3 spans 12 residues. As regards this clone: Its antigen is not known.

Some 10^5 TCR templates were measured in each sample. Data came from immunoSEQ multiplex PCR; TCRdb stores just in-frame clones and leaves some out. This table has approximately 110,000 clones, around 90% appearing once. Study-wide results and limits: The study found that siplizumab significantly reduced alloreactive sequences traceable to unstimulated CD4+ memory cells. Suppressive capability of dividing Tregs from siplizumab cultures went unverified.

V gene TRBV19 combines with J gene TRBJ1-2; D gene ambiguous. The sample was Tregs sorted from blood. The TCR was taken from a human donor in good health. CDR3: CASSPHSYGYTF. The DNA of the CDR3 is TGTGCCAGTAGTCCTCACAGCTATGGCTACACCTTC. The entire variable domain, with the rest obtained from reference TRBV19 and TRBJ1-2, is as follows: DGGITQSPKYLFRKEGQNVTLSCEQNLNHDAMYWYRQDPGQGLRLIYYSQIVNDFQKGDIAEGYSVSREKKESFPLTVTSAQKNPTAFYLCASSPHSYGYTFGSGTRLTVV.